This is a list of T cell receptor beta chains from one sample in a study of CD8+CD57+ T cells in acquired aplastic anemia. TCRdb ran MiXCR on the reads and lists one entry per CDR3 protein. The repertoire consists of a few hundred thousand distinct CDR3 sequences, with under 65% occurring once and the leading ten covering 25% to 35%. Input material: sorted CD4+, CD8+, or CD8+CD57+ T cells (not recorded which) from PBMCs. Receptors originate from a human donor in good health. Both conserved end residues are part of each CDR3. D genes are given only for firm matches. Clone size is given for some rows only: seen once, a few or many times, or a class if the clone is expanded.

v_call: TRBV7-2; clone_size: NA; j_call: TRBJ2-7; d_call: NA; cdr3_aa: CASSPRQQAYEQYF; cdr3_nt: TGTGCCAGCAGCCCCCGACAGCAAGCCTACGAGCAGTACTTC
v_call: TRBV20-1; clone_size: few; j_call: TRBJ1-2; d_call: NA; cdr3_aa: CSARDLTATF; cdr3_nt: TGCAGTGCTAGAGATCTTACAGCCACCTTC
v_call: TRBV10-3; clone_size: NA; j_call: TRBJ2-7; d_call: TRBD2; cdr3_aa: CAISDGLADNEQYF; cdr3_nt: TGTGCCATCAGCGACGGACTAGCGGATAATGAGCAGTACTTC
v_call: TRBV24-1; clone_size: NA; j_call: TRBJ2-1; d_call: NA; cdr3_aa: CATSDPTRAGNNEQFF; cdr3_nt: TGTGCCACCAGTGATCCGACCCGAGCCGGAAACAATGAGCAGTTCTTC
v_call: TRBV30; clone_size: NA; j_call: TRBJ1-5; d_call: NA; cdr3_aa: CAWSGGGAQHF; cdr3_nt: TGTGCCTGGAGCGGGGGTGGAGCCCAGCATTTT
v_call: TRBV7-3; clone_size: NA; j_call: TRBJ1-2; d_call: NA; cdr3_aa: CATGVGGPNYGYTF; cdr3_nt: TGTGCCACCGGGGTCGGGGGACCTAACTATGGCTACACCTTC
v_call: TRBV24-1; clone_size: NA; j_call: TRBJ2-3; d_call: NA; cdr3_aa: CATRGASTDTQYF; cdr3_nt: TGTGCCACCAGGGGGGCCAGCACAGATACGCAGTATTTT
v_call: TRBV24-1; clone_size: few; j_call: TRBJ2-2; d_call: NA; cdr3_aa: CATSDTTGELFF; cdr3_nt: TGTGCCACCAGTGACACCACCGGGGAGCTGTTTTTT
v_call: TRBV28; clone_size: few; j_call: TRBJ2-7; d_call: NA; cdr3_aa: CASEEAQNEQYF; cdr3_nt: TGTGCCAGCGAGGAAGCCCAGAACGAGCAGTACTTC
v_call: TRBV6-5; clone_size: few; j_call: TRBJ2-7; d_call: NA; cdr3_aa: CASSQSGPEQYF; cdr3_nt: TGTGCCAGCAGCCAATCGGGGCCCGAGCAGTACTTC
v_call: TRBV27; clone_size: few; j_call: TRBJ2-2; d_call: TRBD2; cdr3_aa: CASSLGGGGGELFF; cdr3_nt: TGTGCCAGCAGCCTGGGCGGGGGAGGCGGGGAGCTGTTTTTT
v_call: TRBV6-2/TRBV6-3; clone_size: many; j_call: TRBJ2-5; d_call: TRBD2; cdr3_aa: CASRLRTSAEETQYF; cdr3_nt: TGTGCCAGCAGACTGAGGACTAGCGCCGAAGAGACCCAGTACTTC
v_call: TRBV19; clone_size: once; j_call: TRBJ1-1; d_call: TRBD1; cdr3_aa: CASSSLDRRGTEAFF; cdr3_nt: TGTGCCAGTAGTTCGCTGGACAGGAGGGGCACTGAAGCTTTCTTT
v_call: TRBV15; clone_size: NA; j_call: TRBJ1-5; d_call: TRBD1; cdr3_aa: CATSAGQENQPQHF; cdr3_nt: TGTGCCACCAGTGCAGGACAGGAGAATCAGCCCCAGCATTTT
v_call: TRBV29-1; clone_size: NA; j_call: TRBJ2-2; d_call: NA; cdr3_aa: CSVAGPNTGELFF; cdr3_nt: TGCAGCGTTGCAGGTCCGAACACCGGGGAGCTGTTTTTT
v_call: TRBV7-3; clone_size: many; j_call: TRBJ2-7; d_call: NA; cdr3_aa: CASSLIGFSYEQYF; cdr3_nt: TGTGCCAGCAGCTTAATTGGGTTCTCCTACGAGCAGTACTTC
v_call: TRBV12-3/TRBV12-4; clone_size: NA; j_call: TRBJ1-1; d_call: TRBD1; cdr3_aa: CASSGQGAHTEAFF; cdr3_nt: TGTGCCAGCAGTGGGCAGGGGGCGCACACTGAAGCTTTCTTT
v_call: TRBV2; clone_size: NA; j_call: TRBJ1-4; d_call: TRBD1; cdr3_aa: CASSLGRGGEKLFF; cdr3_nt: TGTGCCAGCAGCCTCGGCAGGGGGGGCGAAAAACTGTTTTTT
v_call: TRBV7-9; clone_size: NA; j_call: TRBJ2-3; d_call: NA; cdr3_aa: CASIPGAGDTQYF; cdr3_nt: TGTGCCAGCATCCCGGGGGCCGGGGATACGCAGTATTTT
v_call: TRBV6-2/TRBV6-3; clone_size: many; j_call: TRBJ2-7; d_call: NA; cdr3_aa: CASSRNSGVSDEQYF; cdr3_nt: TGTGCCAGCAGCCGAAATTCGGGGGTTTCGGACGAGCAGTACTTC
v_call: TRBV5-4; clone_size: NA; j_call: TRBJ2-7; d_call: TRBD1; cdr3_aa: CASSSDRGPYEQYF; cdr3_nt: TGTGCCAGCAGCTCGGACAGGGGTCCCTACGAGCAGTACTTC
v_call: TRBV14; clone_size: NA; j_call: TRBJ2-7; d_call: NA; cdr3_aa: CASSRGGLLSSYEQYF; cdr3_nt: TGTGCCAGCAGCCGGGGGGGCCTGCTCAGCTCCTACGAGCAGTACTTC
v_call: TRBV29-1; clone_size: NA; j_call: TRBJ2-3; d_call: NA; cdr3_aa: CSVLAEPSTDTQYF; cdr3_nt: TGCAGCGTTCTGGCGGAACCTAGCACAGATACGCAGTATTTT
v_call: TRBV5-8; clone_size: few; j_call: TRBJ2-5; d_call: NA; cdr3_aa: CASSLREWVPTGF; cdr3_nt: TGTGCCAGCAGCTTGAGGGAGTGGGTCCCGACCGGCTTC
v_call: TRBV7-6; clone_size: NA; j_call: TRBJ2-5; d_call: NA; cdr3_aa: CASSLARSGGQEAQYF; cdr3_nt: TGCGCCAGCAGCTTAGCTAGATCCGGCGGCCAAGAGGCCCAGTACTTC
v_call: TRBV29-1; clone_size: few; j_call: TRBJ2-5; d_call: NA; cdr3_aa: CSVGATKQETQYF; cdr3_nt: TGCAGCGTTGGGGCCACGAAACAAGAGACCCAGTACTTC
v_call: TRBV5-1; clone_size: many; j_call: TRBJ1-1; d_call: TRBD1; cdr3_aa: CASSEDRAAEAFF; cdr3_nt: TGCGCCAGCAGCGAGGACAGGGCTGCTGAAGCTTTCTTT
v_call: TRBV24-1; clone_size: few; j_call: TRBJ1-5; d_call: NA; cdr3_aa: CATGTFDSNQPQHF; cdr3_nt: TGTGCTACGGGGACATTCGATAGCAATCAGCCCCAGCATTTT
v_call: TRBV7-2; clone_size: NA; j_call: TRBJ1-6; d_call: NA; cdr3_aa: CASSLEQASSYNSPLHF; cdr3_nt: TGTGCCAGCAGCTTAGAACAGGCTAGCTCCTATAATTCACCCCTCCACTTT
v_call: TRBV7-3; clone_size: many; j_call: TRBJ2-3; d_call: NA; cdr3_aa: CASSLVGGSSDTQYF; cdr3_nt: TGTGCCAGCAGCTTGGTAGGGGGATCGTCAGATACGCAGTATTTT
v_call: TRBV12-3/TRBV12-4; clone_size: NA; j_call: TRBJ2-3; d_call: TRBD2; cdr3_aa: CASSLGLAYSTDTQYF; cdr3_nt: TGTGCCAGCAGTTTGGGACTAGCGTATAGCACAGATACGCAGTATTTT
v_call: TRBV7-3; clone_size: many; j_call: TRBJ1-5; d_call: NA; cdr3_aa: CASAEGGINSAYQPQHF; cdr3_nt: TGTGCCAGCGCTGAGGGGGGAATTAATTCGGCGTATCAGCCCCAGCATTTT
v_call: TRBV4-1; clone_size: once; j_call: TRBJ2-1; d_call: NA; cdr3_aa: CASSQLDVDNEQFF; cdr3_nt: TGCGCCAGCAGCCAACTGGATGTCGACAATGAGCAGTTCTTC
v_call: TRBV7-8; clone_size: NA; j_call: TRBJ2-3; d_call: TRBD2; cdr3_aa: CASSPSGGGTQYF; cdr3_nt: TGTGCCAGCAGCCCCTCGGGAGGGGGTACGCAGTATTTT
v_call: TRBV15; clone_size: few; j_call: TRBJ1-6; d_call: TRBD1; cdr3_aa: CATSRAGQGDSPLHF; cdr3_nt: TGTGCCACCAGCAGGGCGGGACAGGGGGATTCACCCCTCCACTTT